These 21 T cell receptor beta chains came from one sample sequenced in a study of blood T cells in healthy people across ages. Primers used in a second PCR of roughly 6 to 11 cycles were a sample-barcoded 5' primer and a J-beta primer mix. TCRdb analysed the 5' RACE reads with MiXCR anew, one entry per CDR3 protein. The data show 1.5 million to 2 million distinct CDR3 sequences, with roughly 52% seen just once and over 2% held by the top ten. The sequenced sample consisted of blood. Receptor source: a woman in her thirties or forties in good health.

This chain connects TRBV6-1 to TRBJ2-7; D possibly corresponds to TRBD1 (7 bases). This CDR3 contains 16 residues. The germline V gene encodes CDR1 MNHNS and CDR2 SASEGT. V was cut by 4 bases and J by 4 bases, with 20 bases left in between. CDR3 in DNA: TGTGCCAGCAGTGGGTCCGGCCGACAGGGAGGTTACGAGCAGTACTTC. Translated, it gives CASSGSGRQGGYEQYF.

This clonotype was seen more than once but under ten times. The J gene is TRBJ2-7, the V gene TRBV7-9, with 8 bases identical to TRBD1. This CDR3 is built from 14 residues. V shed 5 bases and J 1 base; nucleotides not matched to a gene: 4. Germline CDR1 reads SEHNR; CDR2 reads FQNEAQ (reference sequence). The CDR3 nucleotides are TGTGCCAGCAGCAACCGGGACAGGTCCTACGAGCAGTACTTC. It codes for CASSNRDRSYEQYF.

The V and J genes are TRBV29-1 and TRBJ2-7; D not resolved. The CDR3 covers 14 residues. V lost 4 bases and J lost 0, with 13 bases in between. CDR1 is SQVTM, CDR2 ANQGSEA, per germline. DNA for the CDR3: TGCAGCGTTGTCAGATCCCAAACCTCCTACGAGCAGTACTTC. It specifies CSVVRSQTSYEQYF.

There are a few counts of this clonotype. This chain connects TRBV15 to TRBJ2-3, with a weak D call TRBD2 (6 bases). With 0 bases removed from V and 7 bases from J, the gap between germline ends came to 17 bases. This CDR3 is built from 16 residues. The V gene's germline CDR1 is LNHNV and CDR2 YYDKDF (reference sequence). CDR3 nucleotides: TGTGCCACCAGCAGAGATAAGGGACTCACCTTGAATACGCAGTATTTT. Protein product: CATSRDKGLTLNTQYF.

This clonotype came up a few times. In DNA form, the CDR3 reads TGCGCCAGCAGCTACGAGGGACAGCCCCACGAGCAGTACTTC. Translation: CASSYEGQPHEQYF. The chain employs TRBV5-1 and TRBJ2-7; 7 positions match TRBD1. In germline, CDR1 is SGHRS, CDR2 YFSETQ. The CDR3 sequence is 14 residues long. V lost 3 bases and J lost 5; bases outside the gene matches: 8.

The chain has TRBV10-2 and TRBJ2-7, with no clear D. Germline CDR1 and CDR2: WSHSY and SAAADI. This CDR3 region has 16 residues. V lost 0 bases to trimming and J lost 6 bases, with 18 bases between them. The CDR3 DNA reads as TGCGCCAGCAGTGAGTCCACGGCCCGGCTCCGTCTCGAGCAGTACTTC. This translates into CASSESTARLRLEQYF.

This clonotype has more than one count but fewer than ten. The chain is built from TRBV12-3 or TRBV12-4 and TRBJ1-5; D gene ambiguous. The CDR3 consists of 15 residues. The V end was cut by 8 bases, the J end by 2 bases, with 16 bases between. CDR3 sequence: CASGLGVLRNQPQHF. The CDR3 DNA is TGTGCCAGCGGCCTAGGAGTTCTGCGCAATCAGCCCCAGCATTTT.

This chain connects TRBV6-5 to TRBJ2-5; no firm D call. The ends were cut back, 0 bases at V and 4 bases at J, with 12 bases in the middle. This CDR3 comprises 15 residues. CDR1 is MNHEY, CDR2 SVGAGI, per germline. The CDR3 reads CASSYSGSPAETQYF. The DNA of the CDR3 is TGTGCCAGCAGTTACTCAGGCAGTCCGGCAGAGACCCAGTACTTC.

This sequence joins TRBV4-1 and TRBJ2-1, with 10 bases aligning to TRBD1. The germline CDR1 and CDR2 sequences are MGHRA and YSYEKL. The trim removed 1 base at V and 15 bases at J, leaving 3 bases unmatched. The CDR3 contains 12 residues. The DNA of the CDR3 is TGCGCCAGCAGCCAAGGCGACAGGGGGCGGTTCTTC. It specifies CASSQGDRGRFF.

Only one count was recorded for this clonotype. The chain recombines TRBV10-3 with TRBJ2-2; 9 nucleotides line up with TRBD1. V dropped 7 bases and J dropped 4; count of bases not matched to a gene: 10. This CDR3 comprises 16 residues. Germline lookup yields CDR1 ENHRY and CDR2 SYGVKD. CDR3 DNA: TGTGCCATCACTAAAACAGGGGGCGCGGTCACCGGGGAGCTGTTTTTT. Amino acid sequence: CAITKTGGAVTGELFF.

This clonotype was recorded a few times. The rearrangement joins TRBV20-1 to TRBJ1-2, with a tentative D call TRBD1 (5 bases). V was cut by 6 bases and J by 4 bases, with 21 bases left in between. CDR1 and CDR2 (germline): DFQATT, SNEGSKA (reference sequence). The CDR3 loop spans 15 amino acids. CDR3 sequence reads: CSAPRQTRNSYGYTF. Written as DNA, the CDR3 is TGCAGTGCGCCGAGACAGACTCGTAACAGCTATGGCTACACCTTC.

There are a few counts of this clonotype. Written as DNA, the CDR3 is TGTGCCAGCAGGGTTTGGGGGGGACAGGGGTTGAACACTGAAGCTTTCTTT. As protein: CASRVWGGQGLNTEAFF. J is TRBJ1-1 and V is TRBV27, with 10 bases fitting TRBD1. Per germline, CDR1 MNHEY and CDR2 SMNVEV (reference sequence). The CDR3 loop spans 17 amino acids. The V gene end was trimmed by 6 bases and the J gene end by 0 bases; junction bases not matched to a gene: 10.

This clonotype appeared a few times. For the CDR3, the DNA is TGTGCCAGCAGCCACAGAGGGACAGAAGAGACCCAGTACTTC. It translates to CASSHRGTEETQYF. The chain joins TRBV3-1 to TRBJ2-7; 7 nucleotides match TRBD1. Matching the DNA end better, TRBJ2-5 makes the J call doubtful. From germline, CDR1 is LGHDT and CDR2 YNNKEL (reference sequence). There are 14 residues in the CDR3.

The CDR3 region has the DNA TGTGCCAGCAGTTACTCCCCGAACCGGGAAGAGACCCAGTACTTC. This translates into CASSYSPNREETQYF. The chain has TRBV6-6 and TRBJ2-5, with D unclear. Germline loops: CDR1 MNHNY, CDR2 SVGAGI (reference sequence). The CDR3 runs 15 residues. V lost 0 bases and J lost 3, with 11 bases in between.

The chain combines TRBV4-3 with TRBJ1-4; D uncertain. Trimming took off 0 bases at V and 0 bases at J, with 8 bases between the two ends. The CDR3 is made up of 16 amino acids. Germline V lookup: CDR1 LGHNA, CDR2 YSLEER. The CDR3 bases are TGCGCCAGCAGCCAAGAAGCAGTTACAACTAATGAAAAACTGTTTTTT. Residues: CASSQEAVTTNEKLFF.

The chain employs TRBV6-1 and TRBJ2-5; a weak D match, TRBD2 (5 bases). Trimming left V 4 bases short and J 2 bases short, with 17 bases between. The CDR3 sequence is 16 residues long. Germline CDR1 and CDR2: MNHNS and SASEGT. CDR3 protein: CASSVMEVGIQETQYF. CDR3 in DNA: TGTGCCAGCAGTGTAATGGAGGTCGGAATACAAGAGACCCAGTACTTC.

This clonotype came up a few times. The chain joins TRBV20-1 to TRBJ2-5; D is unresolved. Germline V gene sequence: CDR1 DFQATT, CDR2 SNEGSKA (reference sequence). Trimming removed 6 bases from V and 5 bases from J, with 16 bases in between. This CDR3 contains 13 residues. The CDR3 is CSAPRSPQETQYF. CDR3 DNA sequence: TGCAGTGCGCCTCGGTCTCCCCAGGAGACCCAGTACTTC.

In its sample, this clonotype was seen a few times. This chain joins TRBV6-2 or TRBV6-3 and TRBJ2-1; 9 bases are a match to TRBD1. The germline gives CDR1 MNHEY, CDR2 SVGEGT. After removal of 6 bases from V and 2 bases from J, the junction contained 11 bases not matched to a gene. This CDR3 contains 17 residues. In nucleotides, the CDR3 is TGTGCCAGCAGCCATGAAGGGGGACAGGGACCCTACAATGAGCAGTTCTTC. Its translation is CASSHEGGQGPYNEQFF.

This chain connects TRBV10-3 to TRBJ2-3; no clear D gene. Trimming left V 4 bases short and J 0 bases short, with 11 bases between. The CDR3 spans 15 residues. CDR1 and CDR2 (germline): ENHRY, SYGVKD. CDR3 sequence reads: CAISGNGPSTDTQYF. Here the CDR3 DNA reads TGTGCCATCAGTGGGAACGGACCTAGCACAGATACGCAGTATTTT.

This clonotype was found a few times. The CDR3, as DNA: TGCGCCAGCGGGAGCGGGGGAACCTACAATGAGCAGTTCTTC. Translated: CASGSGGTYNEQFF. V gene TRBV5-1 combines with J gene TRBJ2-1, with TRBD2 identical over 8 bases. Trimming removed 7 bases from V and 2 bases from J; junction bases left unmatched: 5. This CDR3 has 14 amino acids. Germline V gene data show CDR1 as SGHRS and CDR2 as YFSETQ.

The chain's CDR3 is CSAKDRYYGYTF. The CDR3 nucleotides are TGCAGTGCTAAGGACAGATACTATGGCTACACCTTC. V usage is TRBV20-1 and J usage is TRBJ1-2, with D perhaps matching TRBD1 (6 bases). Looked up from germline, CDR1 is DFQATT and CDR2 is SNEGSKA (reference sequence). This CDR3 region has 12 residues. Trimming took 4 bases from V and 3 from J, leaving 9 bases between them.